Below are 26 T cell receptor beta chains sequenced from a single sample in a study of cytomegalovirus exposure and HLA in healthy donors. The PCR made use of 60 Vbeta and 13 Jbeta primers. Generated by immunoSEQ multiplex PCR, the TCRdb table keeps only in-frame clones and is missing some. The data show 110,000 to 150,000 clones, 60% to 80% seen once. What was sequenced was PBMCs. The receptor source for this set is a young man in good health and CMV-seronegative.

The CDR3 region is CASSEQGGTEAFF. For the CDR3, the DNA is TGCGCCAGCAGTGAGCAGGGGGGCACTGAAGCTTTCTTT. The chain recombines TRBV10-2 with TRBJ1-1; the match to TRBD1 covers 7 bases. The CDR3 contains 13 residues. J lost 4 bases, V lost 2 bases, and 1 base had no gene match. Germline V gene data show CDR1 as WSHSY and CDR2 as SAAADI.

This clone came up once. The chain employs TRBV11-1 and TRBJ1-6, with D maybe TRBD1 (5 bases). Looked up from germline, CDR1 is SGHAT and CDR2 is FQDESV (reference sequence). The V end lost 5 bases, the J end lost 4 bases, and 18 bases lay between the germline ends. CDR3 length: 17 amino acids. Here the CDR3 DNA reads TGTGCCAGCAGCCCCAGGACACTTGGCCTTTATAATTCACCCCTCCACTTT. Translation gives CASSPRTLGLYNSPLHF. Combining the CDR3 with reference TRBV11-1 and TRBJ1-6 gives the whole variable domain EAEVAQSPRYKITEKSQAVAFWCDPISGHATLYWYRQILGQGPELLVQFQDESVVDDSQLPKDRFSAERLKGVDSTLKIQPAELGDSAMYLCASSPRTLGLYNSPLHFGNGTRLTVT.

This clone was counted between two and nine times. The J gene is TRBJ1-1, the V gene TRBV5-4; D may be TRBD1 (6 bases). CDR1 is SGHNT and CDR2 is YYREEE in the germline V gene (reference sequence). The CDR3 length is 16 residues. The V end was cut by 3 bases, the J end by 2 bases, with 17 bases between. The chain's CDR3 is CASSYSLRGANTEAFF. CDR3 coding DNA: TGTGCCAGCAGCTACTCCCTACGGGGGGCTAACACTGAAGCTTTCTTT.

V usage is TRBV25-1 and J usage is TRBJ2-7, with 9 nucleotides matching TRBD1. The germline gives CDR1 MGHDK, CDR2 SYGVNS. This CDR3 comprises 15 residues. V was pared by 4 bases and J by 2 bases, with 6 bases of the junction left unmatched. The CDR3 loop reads CASSAPGTGTYEQYF. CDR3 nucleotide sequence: TGTGCCAGCAGTGCCCCGGGGACAGGGACCTACGAGCAGTACTTC.

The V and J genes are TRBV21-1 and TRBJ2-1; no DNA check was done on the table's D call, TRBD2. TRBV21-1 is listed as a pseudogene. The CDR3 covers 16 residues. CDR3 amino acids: CASSKDRGCSYNEQFF. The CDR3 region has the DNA TGTGCCAGCAGCAAGGATAGAGGGTGCTCCTACAATGAGCAGTTCTTC.

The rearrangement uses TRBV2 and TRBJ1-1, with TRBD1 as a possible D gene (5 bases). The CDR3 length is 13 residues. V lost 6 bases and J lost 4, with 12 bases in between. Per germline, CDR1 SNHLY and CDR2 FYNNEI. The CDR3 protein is CASSVGPRTEAFF. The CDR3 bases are TGTGCCAGCAGCGTGGGGCCCCGCACTGAAGCTTTCTTT.

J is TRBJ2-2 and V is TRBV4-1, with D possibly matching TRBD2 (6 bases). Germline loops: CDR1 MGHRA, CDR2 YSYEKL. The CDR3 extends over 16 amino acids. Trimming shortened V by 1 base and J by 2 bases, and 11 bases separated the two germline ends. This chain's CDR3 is CASSQVRTINTGELFF. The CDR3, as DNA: TGCGCCAGCAGCCAAGTAAGGACTATTAACACCGGGGAGCTGTTTTTT.

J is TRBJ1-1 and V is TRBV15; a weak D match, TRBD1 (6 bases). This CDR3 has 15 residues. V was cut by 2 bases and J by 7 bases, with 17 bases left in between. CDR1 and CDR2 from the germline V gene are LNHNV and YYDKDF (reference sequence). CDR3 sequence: CATSRTPLPTGEAFF. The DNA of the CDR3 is TGTGCCACCAGCAGAACCCCACTTCCGACAGGTGAAGCTTTCTTT.

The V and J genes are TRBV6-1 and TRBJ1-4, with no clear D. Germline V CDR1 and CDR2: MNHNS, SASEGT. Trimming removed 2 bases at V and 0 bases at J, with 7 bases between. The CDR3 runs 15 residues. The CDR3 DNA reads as TGTGCCAGCAGTGAATTGGGCACAACTAATGAAAAACTGTTTTTT. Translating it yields CASSELGTTNEKLFF.

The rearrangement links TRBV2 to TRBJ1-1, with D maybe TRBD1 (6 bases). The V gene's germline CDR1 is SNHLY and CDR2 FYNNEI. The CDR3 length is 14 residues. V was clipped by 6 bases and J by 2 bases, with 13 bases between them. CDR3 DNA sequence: TGTGCCAGCAGCCCGGACAGTTCAAACACTGAAGCTTTCTTT. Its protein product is CASSPDSSNTEAFF. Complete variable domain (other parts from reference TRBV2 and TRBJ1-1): EPEVTQTPSHQVTQMGQEVILRCVPISNHLYFYWYRQILGQKVEFLVSFYNNEISEKSEIFDDQFSVERPDGSNFTLKIRSTKLEDSAMYFCASSPDSSNTEAFFGQGTRLTVV.

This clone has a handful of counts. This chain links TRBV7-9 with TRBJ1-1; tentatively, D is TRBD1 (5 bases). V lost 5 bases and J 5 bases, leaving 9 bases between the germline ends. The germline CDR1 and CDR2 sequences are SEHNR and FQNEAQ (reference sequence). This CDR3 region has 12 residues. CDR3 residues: CASSPKGTEAFF. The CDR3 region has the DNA TGTGCCAGCAGCCCAAAGGGGACTGAAGCTTTCTTT.

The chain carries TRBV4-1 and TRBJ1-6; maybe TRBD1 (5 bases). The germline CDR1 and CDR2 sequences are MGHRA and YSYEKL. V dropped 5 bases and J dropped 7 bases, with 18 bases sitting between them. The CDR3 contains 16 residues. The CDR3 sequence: CASSAPTTGSNSPLHF. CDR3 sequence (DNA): TGCGCCAGCAGCGCCCCAACCACAGGCTCCAATTCACCCCTCCACTTT.

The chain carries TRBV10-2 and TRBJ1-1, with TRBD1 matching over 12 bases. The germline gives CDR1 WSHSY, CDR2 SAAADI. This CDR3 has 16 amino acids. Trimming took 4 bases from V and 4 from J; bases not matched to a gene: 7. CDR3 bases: TGCGCCAGCAGTGGGGGACAGGGGGCTGTAGGCACTGAAGCTTTCTTT. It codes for CASSGGQGAVGTEAFF.

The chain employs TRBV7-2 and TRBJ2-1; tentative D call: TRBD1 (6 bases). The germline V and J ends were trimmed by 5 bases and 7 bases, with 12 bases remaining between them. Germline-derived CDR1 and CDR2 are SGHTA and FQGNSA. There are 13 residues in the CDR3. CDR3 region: CASSPTGPNEQFF. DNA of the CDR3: TGTGCCAGCAGCCCCACAGGGCCGAATGAGCAGTTCTTC.

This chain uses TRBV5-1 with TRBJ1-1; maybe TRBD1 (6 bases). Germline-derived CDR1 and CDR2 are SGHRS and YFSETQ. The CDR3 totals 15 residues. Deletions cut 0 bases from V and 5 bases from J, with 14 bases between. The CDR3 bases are TGCGCCAGCAGCTTGGACGGGGGGCGCCGGACTGAAGCTTTCTTT. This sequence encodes CASSLDGGRRTEAFF. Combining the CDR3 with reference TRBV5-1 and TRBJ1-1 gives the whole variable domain KAGVTQTPRYLIKTRGQQVTLSCSPISGHRSVSWYQQTPGQGLQFLFEYFSETQRNKGNFPGRFSGRQFSNSRSEMNVSTLELGDSALYLCASSLDGGRRTEAFFGQGTRLTVV.

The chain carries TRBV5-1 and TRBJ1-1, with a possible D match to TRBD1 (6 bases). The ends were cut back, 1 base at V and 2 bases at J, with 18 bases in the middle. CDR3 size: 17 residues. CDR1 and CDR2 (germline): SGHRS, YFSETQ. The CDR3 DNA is TGCGCCAGCAGCTTGAGAAGTTGGACAGCAGTTAACACTGAAGCTTTCTTT. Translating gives CASSLRSWTAVNTEAFF.

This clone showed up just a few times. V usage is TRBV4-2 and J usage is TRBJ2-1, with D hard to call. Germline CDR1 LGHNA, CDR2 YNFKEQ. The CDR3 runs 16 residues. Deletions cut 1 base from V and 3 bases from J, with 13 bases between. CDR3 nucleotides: TGTGCCAGCAGCCAAGGTGGAGACGCCATCTACAATGAGCAGTTCTTC. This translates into CASSQGGDAIYNEQFF.

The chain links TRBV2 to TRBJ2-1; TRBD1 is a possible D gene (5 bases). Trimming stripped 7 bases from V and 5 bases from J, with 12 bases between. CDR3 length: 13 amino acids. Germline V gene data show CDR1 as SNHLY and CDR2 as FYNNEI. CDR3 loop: CASTGGANNEQFF. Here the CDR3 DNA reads TGTGCCAGCACCGGTGGGGCGAACAATGAGCAGTTCTTC.

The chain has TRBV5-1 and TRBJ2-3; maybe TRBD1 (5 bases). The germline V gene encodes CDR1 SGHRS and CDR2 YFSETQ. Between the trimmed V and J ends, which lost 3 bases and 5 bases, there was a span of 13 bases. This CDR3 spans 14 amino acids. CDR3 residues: CASSWGRPEDTQYF. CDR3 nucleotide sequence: TGCGCCAGCAGCTGGGGCAGGCCAGAAGATACGCAGTATTTT.

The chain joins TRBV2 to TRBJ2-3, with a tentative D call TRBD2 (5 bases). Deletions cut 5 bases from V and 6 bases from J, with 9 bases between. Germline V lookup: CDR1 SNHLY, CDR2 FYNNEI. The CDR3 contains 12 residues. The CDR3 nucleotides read TGTGCCAGCAGTTGGGAGTCTGATACGCAGTATTTT. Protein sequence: CASSWESDTQYF.

This CDR3 is CATSRDTHTSEKLFF. CDR3 bases: TGTGCCACCAGCAGAGATACACATACTAGCGAAAAACTGTTTTTT. The chain has TRBV15 and TRBJ1-4; the D is unclear. Germline assignment: CDR1 LNHNV and CDR2 YYDKDF (reference sequence). CDR3 length: 15 amino acids. The germline V and J ends were trimmed by 0 bases and 8 bases, with 13 bases remaining between them.

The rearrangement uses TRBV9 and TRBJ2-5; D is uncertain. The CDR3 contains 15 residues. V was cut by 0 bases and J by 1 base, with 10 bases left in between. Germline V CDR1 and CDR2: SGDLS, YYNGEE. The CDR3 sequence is CASSVGSGVQETQYF. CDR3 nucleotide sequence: TGTGCCAGCAGCGTAGGGTCTGGAGTCCAAGAGACCCAGTACTTC.

The CDR3 nucleotides are TGTGCCAGCACCCAGGGGTTCACTGAAGCTTTCTTT. Translating it yields CASTQGFTEAFF. The gene calls are TRBV7-9 and TRBJ1-1; TRBD1 is a possible D gene (6 bases). V lost 7 bases and J lost 4, with 10 bases in between. The CDR3 is made up of 12 amino acids. Germline V gives CDR1 SEHNR, CDR2 FQNEAQ (reference sequence).

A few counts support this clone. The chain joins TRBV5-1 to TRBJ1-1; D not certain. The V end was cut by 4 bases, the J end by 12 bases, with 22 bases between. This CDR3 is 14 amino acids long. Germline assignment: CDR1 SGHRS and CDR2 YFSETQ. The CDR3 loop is CASSPGEGGRESFF. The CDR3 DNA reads TGCGCCAGCAGCCCGGGCGAGGGTGGGAGAGAATCTTTCTTT.

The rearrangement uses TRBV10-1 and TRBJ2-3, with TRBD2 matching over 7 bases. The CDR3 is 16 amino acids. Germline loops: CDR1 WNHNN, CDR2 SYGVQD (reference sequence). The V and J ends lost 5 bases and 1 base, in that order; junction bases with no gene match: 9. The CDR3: CASSSRGDRGTDTQYF. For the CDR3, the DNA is TGCGCCAGCAGTTCCCGGGGGGACCGTGGCACAGATACGCAGTATTTT.

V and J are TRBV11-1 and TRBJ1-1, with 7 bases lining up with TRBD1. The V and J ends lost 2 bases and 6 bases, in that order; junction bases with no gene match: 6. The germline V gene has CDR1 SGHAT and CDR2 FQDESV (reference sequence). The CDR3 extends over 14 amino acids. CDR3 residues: CASSLPQGMPEAFF. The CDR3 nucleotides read TGTGCCAGCAGCTTACCACAGGGGATGCCTGAAGCTTTCTTT.